A selection of T cell receptor beta chains follows, all from one sample in a study of cytomegalovirus exposure and HLA in healthy donors. Assay: immunoSEQ multiplex PCR; the TCRdb copy retains only in-frame clones and omits some. The sample consists of about 170,000 clones, roughly 80% of them appearing once. Sequencing input: PBMCs. These receptors all stem from a male donor in good health and CMV-seronegative. Both conserved end residues are part of each CDR3. D genes are given only for firm matches. Size is omitted from some rows. Given values are once, few, many or a class for expanded clones.

clone_size: -
j_call: TRBJ2-7
d_call: TRBD1
v_call: TRBV28
cdr3_nt: TGTGCCAGCACGGTCCGCAGGGGGATGTCCTACGAGCAGTACTTC
cdr3_aa: CASTVRRGMSYEQYF

clone_size: -
j_call: TRBJ2-5
d_call: TRBD1
v_call: TRBV12-5
cdr3_nt: TGTGCTAGCGGGACAGGGGGCGTAGAGACCCAGTACTTC
cdr3_aa: CASGTGGVETQYF

clone_size: once
j_call: TRBJ1-4
d_call: -
v_call: TRBV18
cdr3_nt: TGTGCCAGCTCACCCGGGCAGGGGAATGAAAAACTGTTTTTT
cdr3_aa: CASSPGQGNEKLFF

clone_size: -
j_call: TRBJ2-1
d_call: TRBD2
v_call: TRBV9
cdr3_nt: TGTGCCAGCAGCGTAGACGGCGGGGGGGCCTCCTCCTACAATGAGCAGTTCTTC
cdr3_aa: CASSVDGGGASSYNEQFF

clone_size: -
j_call: TRBJ1-6
d_call: -
v_call: TRBV5-1
cdr3_nt: TGCGCCAGCAGCTCGGAGGGAGGGCTAGCTAAATCACCCCTCCACTTT
cdr3_aa: CASSSEGGLAKSPLHF

clone_size: -
j_call: TRBJ1-1
d_call: -
v_call: TRBV10-3
cdr3_nt: TGTGCCATCAACCTCTCACGGGACACTGAAGCTTTCTTT
cdr3_aa: CAINLSRDTEAFF

clone_size: -
j_call: TRBJ2-7
d_call: TRBD2
v_call: TRBV9
cdr3_nt: TGTGCCAGCAGCGTAGCCGGGACTACAGCCTACGAGCAGTACTTC
cdr3_aa: CASSVAGTTAYEQYF

clone_size: -
j_call: TRBJ1-6
d_call: -
v_call: TRBV4-3
cdr3_nt: TGCGCCAGCAGCCAAGAGGCAGGGATGAATTCACCCCTCCACTTT
cdr3_aa: CASSQEAGMNSPLHF

clone_size: -
j_call: TRBJ1-3
d_call: -
v_call: TRBV6-1
cdr3_nt: TGTGCCGGCACCGGACAGCTCTCTGGAAACACCATATATTTT
cdr3_aa: CAGTGQLSGNTIYF

clone_size: -
j_call: TRBJ2-1
d_call: -
v_call: TRBV10-3
cdr3_nt: TGTGCCATCAGTGACAGGGCAAATGGGCAGTTCTTC
cdr3_aa: CAISDRANGQFF

clone_size: -
j_call: TRBJ1-1
d_call: TRBD1
v_call: TRBV5-1
cdr3_nt: TGCGCCAGCAGCTGGACTACAGGGGGCGCGGTTGAAGCTTTCTTT
cdr3_aa: CASSWTTGGAVEAFF

clone_size: -
j_call: TRBJ2-6
d_call: TRBD2
v_call: TRBV5-4
cdr3_nt: TGTGCCAGCAGCTCCCCCGACACGGGAGGGACCTCTGGGGCCAACGTCCTGACTTTC
cdr3_aa: CASSSPDTGGTSGANVLTF

clone_size: -
j_call: TRBJ2-7
d_call: -
v_call: TRBV19
cdr3_nt: TGTGCCAGTAGTCCCGGCTCCTACGAGCAGTACTTC
cdr3_aa: CASSPGSYEQYF

clone_size: -
j_call: TRBJ2-7
d_call: TRBD2
v_call: TRBV5-4
cdr3_nt: TGTGCCAGCAGCACCGGGACTACTAACTACGAGCAGTACTTC
cdr3_aa: CASSTGTTNYEQYF

clone_size: few
j_call: TRBJ1-5
d_call: TRBD1
v_call: TRBV6-6
cdr3_nt: TGTGCCAGCAGCAATCAGGGGGATCAGCCCCAGCATTTT
cdr3_aa: CASSNQGDQPQHF

clone_size: -
j_call: TRBJ2-1
d_call: -
v_call: TRBV7-2
cdr3_nt: TGTGCCAGCAGCTTCGGGAGAAATGAGCAGTTCTTC
cdr3_aa: CASSFGRNEQFF

clone_size: -
j_call: TRBJ2-3
d_call: -
v_call: TRBV28
cdr3_nt: TGTGCCAGCAGTTCTCTACTAGCCCTCGGCCGCACAGATACGCAGTATTTT
cdr3_aa: CASSSLLALGRTDTQYF

clone_size: -
j_call: TRBJ2-1
d_call: TRBD2
v_call: TRBV12-5
cdr3_nt: TGTGCTAGCAACCGAGCGGGAGACAATGAGCAGTTCTTC
cdr3_aa: CASNRAGDNEQFF

clone_size: -
j_call: TRBJ2-1
d_call: -
v_call: TRBV5-1
cdr3_nt: TGCGCCAGCAGCCAGGACAACTACAATGAGCAGTTCTTC
cdr3_aa: CASSQDNYNEQFF

clone_size: -
j_call: TRBJ2-6
d_call: -
v_call: TRBV29-1
cdr3_nt: TGCAGCGTTGCCAGGTCTGGGGCCAACGTCCTGACTTTC
cdr3_aa: CSVARSGANVLTF

clone_size: once
j_call: TRBJ1-1
d_call: TRBD1
v_call: TRBV5-1
cdr3_nt: TGCGCCAGCAGCTCTGGGGGGACAGGGGGCGGCACTGAAGCTTTCTTT
cdr3_aa: CASSSGGTGGGTEAFF

clone_size: -
j_call: TRBJ2-2
d_call: TRBD1
v_call: TRBV2
cdr3_nt: TGTGCCAGCAGTGCCAATCGACAGGGGACCGGGGAGCTGTTTTTT
cdr3_aa: CASSANRQGTGELFF

clone_size: -
j_call: TRBJ1-5
d_call: TRBD1
v_call: TRBV28
cdr3_nt: TGTGCCAGCAGTTCTGTCCCGGGACAGGGGGCGTGGAATCAGCCCCAGCATTTT
cdr3_aa: CASSSVPGQGAWNQPQHF

clone_size: few
j_call: TRBJ1-4
d_call: TRBD1
v_call: TRBV5-6
cdr3_nt: TGTGCCAGCAGCTTGATGGTGTCAGGGGGTGAAAAACTGTTTTTT
cdr3_aa: CASSLMVSGGEKLFF

clone_size: few
j_call: TRBJ1-1
d_call: TRBD1
v_call: TRBV5-6
cdr3_nt: TGTGCCAGCAGCCCCGGGCAGGGGGCTGAAGCTTTCTTT
cdr3_aa: CASSPGQGAEAFF

clone_size: -
j_call: TRBJ2-1
d_call: TRBD2
v_call: TRBV7-6
cdr3_nt: TGTGCCAGCAGCTTGGTGCTAGCGGGAAGGAATGAGCAGTTCTTC
cdr3_aa: CASSLVLAGRNEQFF

clone_size: -
j_call: TRBJ2-7
d_call: TRBD2
v_call: TRBV11-1
cdr3_nt: TGTGCCAGCAGCTTAACGGGAGGGCTCTGGGACGAGCAGTACTTC
cdr3_aa: CASSLTGGLWDEQYF

clone_size: -
j_call: TRBJ1-3
d_call: TRBD1
v_call: TRBV5-1
cdr3_nt: TGCGCCAGCAGCTTAGGACAGGGGAGCTCTGGAAACACCATATATTTT
cdr3_aa: CASSLGQGSSGNTIYF

clone_size: once
j_call: TRBJ2-7
d_call: TRBD1
v_call: TRBV7-9
cdr3_nt: TGTGCCAGCAGCTTAGTAGGGGGCATCAAGTACGAGCAGTACTTC
cdr3_aa: CASSLVGGIKYEQYF

clone_size: -
j_call: TRBJ2-1
d_call: TRBD2
v_call: TRBV5-4
cdr3_nt: TGTGCCAGCAGCTTGGGGGGGGGTCCGACGATTTACAATGAGCAGTTCTTC
cdr3_aa: CASSLGGGPTIYNEQFF

clone_size: -
j_call: TRBJ2-1
d_call: TRBD2
v_call: TRBV19
cdr3_nt: TGTGCCAGTAGTGGATCCGGACTAGCGGACAATGAGCAGTTCTTC
cdr3_aa: CASSGSGLADNEQFF

clone_size: -
j_call: TRBJ2-1
d_call: -
v_call: TRBV5-6
cdr3_nt: TGTGCCAGCAGCTTGGTGGTGGGAGAGGGTATTAATGAGCAGTTCTTC
cdr3_aa: CASSLVVGEGINEQFF

clone_size: -
j_call: TRBJ1-5
d_call: TRBD1
v_call: TRBV7-2
cdr3_nt: TGTGCCAGCAGCCCCACACAGGGGGGAGGGAATCAGCCCCAGCATTTT
cdr3_aa: CASSPTQGGGNQPQHF